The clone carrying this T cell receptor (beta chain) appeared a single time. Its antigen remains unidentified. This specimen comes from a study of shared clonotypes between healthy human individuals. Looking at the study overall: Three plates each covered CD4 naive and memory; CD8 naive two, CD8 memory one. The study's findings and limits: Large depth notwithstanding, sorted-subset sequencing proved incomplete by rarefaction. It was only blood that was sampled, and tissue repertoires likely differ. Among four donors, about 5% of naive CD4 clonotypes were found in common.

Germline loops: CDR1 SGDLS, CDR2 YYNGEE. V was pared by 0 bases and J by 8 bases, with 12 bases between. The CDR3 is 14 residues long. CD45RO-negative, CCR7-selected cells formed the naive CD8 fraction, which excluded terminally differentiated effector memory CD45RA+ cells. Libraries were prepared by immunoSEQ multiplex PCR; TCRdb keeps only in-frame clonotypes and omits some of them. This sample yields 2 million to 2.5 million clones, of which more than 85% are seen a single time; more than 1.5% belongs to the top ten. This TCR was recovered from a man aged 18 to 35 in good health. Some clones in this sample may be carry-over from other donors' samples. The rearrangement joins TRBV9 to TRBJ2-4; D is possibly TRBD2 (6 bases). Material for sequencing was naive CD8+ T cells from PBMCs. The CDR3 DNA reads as TGTGCCAGCAGCGTAGATGGGGGGAGTGACATTCAGTACTTC. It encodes CASSVDGGSDIQYF.